Detailed here is one TCR beta chain. The antigen is unknown. CDR3 length: 18 amino acids. Trimming took 11 bases from V and 6 from J; bases not matched to a gene: 20. Germline values: CDR1 SNHLY, CDR2 FYNNEI. This record belongs to a study of shared clonotypes between healthy human individuals. General study results and limits: A handful of donors showed sharing of about 5.5% of naive CD4 clonotypes.

Using immunoSEQ multiplex PCR, the repertoire was profiled, and TCRdb retains in-frame clones only, with some absent. The table shows about 680,000 clones, with just over 90% occurring only once. Naive CD8 cells comprised CD45RO-negative, CCR7-positively selected cells, excluding terminally differentiated effector memory CD45RA+ cells. The chain carries TRBV2 and TRBJ2-1; 12 nucleotides match TRBD2. This receptor was obtained from a man aged 30-40 years in good health. Sequencing input: naive CD8+ T cells sorted from blood. The CDR3 nucleotides are TGTGCCGTCACTACCGGGACTAGCGGGCCCTCAGCGGGCAATGAGCAGTTCTTC. It encodes CAVTTGTSGPSAGNEQFF.